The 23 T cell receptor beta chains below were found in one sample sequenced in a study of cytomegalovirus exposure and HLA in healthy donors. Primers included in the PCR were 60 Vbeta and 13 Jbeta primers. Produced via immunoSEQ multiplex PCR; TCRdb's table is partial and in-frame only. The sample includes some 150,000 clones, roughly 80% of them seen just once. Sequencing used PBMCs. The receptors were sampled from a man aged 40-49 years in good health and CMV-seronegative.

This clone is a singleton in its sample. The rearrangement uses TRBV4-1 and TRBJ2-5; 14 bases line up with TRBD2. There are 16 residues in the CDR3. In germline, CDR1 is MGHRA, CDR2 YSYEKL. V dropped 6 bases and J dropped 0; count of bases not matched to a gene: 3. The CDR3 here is CASSKTSGGDQETQYF. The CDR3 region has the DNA TGCGCCAGCAGTAAGACTAGCGGGGGGGACCAAGAGACCCAGTACTTC.

CDR3 region: CASSYAPETYEQYF. DNA of the CDR3: TGTGCCAGCAGTTATGCACCGGAGACCTACGAGCAGTACTTC. This chain joins TRBV6-6 and TRBJ2-5; D is undetermined. The J call is doubtful: the DNA matches TRBJ2-7 better. The CDR3 loop spans 14 amino acids. Germline V gene lookup returns CDR1 MNHNY and CDR2 SVGAGI (reference sequence).

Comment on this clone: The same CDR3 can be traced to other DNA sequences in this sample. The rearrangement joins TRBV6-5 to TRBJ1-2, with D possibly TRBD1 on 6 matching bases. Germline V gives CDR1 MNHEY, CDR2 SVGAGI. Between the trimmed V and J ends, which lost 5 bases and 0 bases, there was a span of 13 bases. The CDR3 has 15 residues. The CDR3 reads CASSSQGRANYGYTF. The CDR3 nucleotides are TGTGCCAGCAGTAGCCAGGGGCGAGCTAACTATGGCTACACCTTC.

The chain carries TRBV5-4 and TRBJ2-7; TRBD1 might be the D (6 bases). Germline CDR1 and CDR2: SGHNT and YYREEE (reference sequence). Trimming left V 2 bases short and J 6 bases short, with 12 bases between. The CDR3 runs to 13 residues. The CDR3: CASSFIGTPEQYF. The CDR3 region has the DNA TGTGCCAGCAGCTTCATCGGGACACCCGAGCAGTACTTC.

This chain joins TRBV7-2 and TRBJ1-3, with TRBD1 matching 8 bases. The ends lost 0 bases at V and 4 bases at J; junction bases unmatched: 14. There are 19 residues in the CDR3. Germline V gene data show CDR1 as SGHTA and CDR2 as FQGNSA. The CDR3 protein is CASSLAFFGQGGSGNTIYF. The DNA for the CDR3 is TGTGCCAGCAGCTTAGCGTTTTTTGGACAGGGAGGATCCGGAAACACCATATATTTT.

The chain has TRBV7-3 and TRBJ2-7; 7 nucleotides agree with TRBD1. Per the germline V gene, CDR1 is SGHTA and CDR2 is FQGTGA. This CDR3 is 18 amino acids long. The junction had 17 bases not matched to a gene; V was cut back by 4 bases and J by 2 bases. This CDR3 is CASSSPRARQGLTYEQYF. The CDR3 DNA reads TGTGCCAGCAGCTCGCCGAGGGCCCGACAGGGCTTAACCTACGAGCAGTACTTC.

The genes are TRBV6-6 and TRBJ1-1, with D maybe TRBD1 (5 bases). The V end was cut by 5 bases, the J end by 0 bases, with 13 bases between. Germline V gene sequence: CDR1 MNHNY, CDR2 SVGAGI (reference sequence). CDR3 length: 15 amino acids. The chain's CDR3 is CASSDGGGVNTEAFF. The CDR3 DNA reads TGTGCCAGCAGTGATGGTGGGGGGGTGAACACTGAAGCTTTCTTT.

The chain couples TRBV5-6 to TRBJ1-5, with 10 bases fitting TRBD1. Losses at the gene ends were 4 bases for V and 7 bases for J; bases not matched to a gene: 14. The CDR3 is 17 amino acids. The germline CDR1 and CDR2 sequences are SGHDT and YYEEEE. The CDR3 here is CASSTLGGTGVAQPQHF. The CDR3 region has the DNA TGTGCCAGCAGCACCCTTGGGGGGACAGGGGTGGCGCAGCCCCAGCATTTT.

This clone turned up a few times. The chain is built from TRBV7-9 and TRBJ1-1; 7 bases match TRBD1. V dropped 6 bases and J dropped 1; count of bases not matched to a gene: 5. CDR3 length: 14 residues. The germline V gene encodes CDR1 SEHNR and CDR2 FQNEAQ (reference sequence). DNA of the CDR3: TGTGCCAGCAGGGTGGGACAGCCGAACACTGAAGCTTTCTTT. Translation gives CASRVGQPNTEAFF.

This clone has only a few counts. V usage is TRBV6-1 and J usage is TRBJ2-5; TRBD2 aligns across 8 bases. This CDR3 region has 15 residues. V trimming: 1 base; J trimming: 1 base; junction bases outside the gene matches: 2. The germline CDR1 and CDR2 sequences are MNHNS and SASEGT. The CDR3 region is CASSEESGGQETQYF. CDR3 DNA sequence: TGTGCCAGCAGTGAAGAAAGCGGGGGCCAAGAGACCCAGTACTTC.

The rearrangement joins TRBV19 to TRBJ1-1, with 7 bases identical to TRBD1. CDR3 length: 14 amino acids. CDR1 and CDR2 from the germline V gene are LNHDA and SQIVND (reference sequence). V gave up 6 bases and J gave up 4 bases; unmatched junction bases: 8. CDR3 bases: TGTGCCAGTAGGAGAACACAGGGGAGCACTGAAGCTTTCTTT. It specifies CASRRTQGSTEAFF. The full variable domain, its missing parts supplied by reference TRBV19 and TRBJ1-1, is DGGITQSPKYLFRKEGQNVTLSCEQNLNHDAMYWYRQDPGQGLRLIYYSQIVNDFQKGDIAEGYSVSREKKESFPLTVTSAQKNPTAFYLCASRRTQGSTEAFFGQGTRLTVV.

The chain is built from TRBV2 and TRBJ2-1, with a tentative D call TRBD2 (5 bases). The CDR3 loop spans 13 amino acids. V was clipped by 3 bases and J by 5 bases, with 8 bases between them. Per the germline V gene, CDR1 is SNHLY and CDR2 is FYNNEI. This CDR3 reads CASSEERDNEQFF. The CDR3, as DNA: TGTGCCAGCAGTGAGGAGAGGGACAATGAGCAGTTCTTC.

The CDR3 loop is CASSLGGGRNTGELFF. The CDR3 DNA reads TGCGCCAGCAGCTTGGGAGGGGGAAGGAACACCGGGGAGCTGTTTTTT. V usage is TRBV5-1 and J usage is TRBJ2-2, with D possibly being TRBD1 (6 bases). The CDR3 has 16 amino acids. Germline CDR1 is SGHRS and CDR2 is YFSETQ. Trimming shortened V by 0 bases and J by 1 base, and 10 bases separated the two germline ends.

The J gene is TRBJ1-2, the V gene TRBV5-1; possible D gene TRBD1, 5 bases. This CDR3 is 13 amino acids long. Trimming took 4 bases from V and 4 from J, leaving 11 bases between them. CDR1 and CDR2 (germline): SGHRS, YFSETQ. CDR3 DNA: TGCGCCAGCAGCGGGCAGGGAGGCTATGGCTACACCTTC. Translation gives CASSGQGGYGYTF.

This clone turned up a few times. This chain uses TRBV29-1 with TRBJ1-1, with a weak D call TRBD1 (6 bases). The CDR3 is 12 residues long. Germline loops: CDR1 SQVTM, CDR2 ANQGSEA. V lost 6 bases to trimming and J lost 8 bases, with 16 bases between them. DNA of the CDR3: TGCAGCGTGGGCCCGGGACATCGGGAAGCTTTCTTT. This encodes CSVGPGHREAFF.

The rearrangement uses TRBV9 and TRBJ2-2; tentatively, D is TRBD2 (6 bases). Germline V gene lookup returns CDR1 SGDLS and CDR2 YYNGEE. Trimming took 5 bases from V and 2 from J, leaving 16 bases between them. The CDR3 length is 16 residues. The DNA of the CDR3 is TGTGCCAGCAGTGGAAATAGCGGACGAAACACCGGGGAGCTGTTTTTT. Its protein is CASSGNSGRNTGELFF.

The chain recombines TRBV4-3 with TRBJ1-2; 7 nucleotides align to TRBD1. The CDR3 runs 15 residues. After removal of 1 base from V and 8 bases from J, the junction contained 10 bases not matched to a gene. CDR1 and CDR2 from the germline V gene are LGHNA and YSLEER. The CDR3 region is CASSQAPGGEGGYTF. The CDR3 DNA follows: TGCGCCAGCAGCCAAGCGCCAGGGGGAGAAGGCGGCTACACCTTC.

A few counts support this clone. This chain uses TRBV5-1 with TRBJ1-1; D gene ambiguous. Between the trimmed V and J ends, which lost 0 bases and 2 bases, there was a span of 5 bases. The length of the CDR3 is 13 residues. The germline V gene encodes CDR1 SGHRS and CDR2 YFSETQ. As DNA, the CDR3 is TGCGCCAGCAGCTTGGACAGAAACACTGAAGCTTTCTTT. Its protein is CASSLDRNTEAFF.

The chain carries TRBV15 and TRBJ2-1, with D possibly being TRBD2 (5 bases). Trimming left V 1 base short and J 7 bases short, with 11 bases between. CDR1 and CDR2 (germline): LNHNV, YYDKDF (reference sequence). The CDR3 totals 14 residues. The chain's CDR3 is CATSRVSRGNEQFF. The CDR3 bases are TGTGCCACCAGCAGAGTTTCTCGGGGTAATGAGCAGTTCTTC.

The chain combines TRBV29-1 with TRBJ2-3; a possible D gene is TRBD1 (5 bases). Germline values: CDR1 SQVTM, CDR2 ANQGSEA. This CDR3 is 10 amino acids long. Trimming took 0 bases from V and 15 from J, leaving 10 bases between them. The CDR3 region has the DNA TGCAGCGTTGAAGATGGCAGGGTCTATTTT. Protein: CSVEDGRVYF.

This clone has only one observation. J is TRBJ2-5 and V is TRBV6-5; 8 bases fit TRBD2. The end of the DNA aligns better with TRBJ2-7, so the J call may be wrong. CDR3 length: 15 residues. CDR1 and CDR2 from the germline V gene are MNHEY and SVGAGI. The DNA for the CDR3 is TGTGCCAGCAGTTACGCCCGGGGGGGCAGGTACGAGCAGTACTTC. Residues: CASSYARGGRYEQYF.

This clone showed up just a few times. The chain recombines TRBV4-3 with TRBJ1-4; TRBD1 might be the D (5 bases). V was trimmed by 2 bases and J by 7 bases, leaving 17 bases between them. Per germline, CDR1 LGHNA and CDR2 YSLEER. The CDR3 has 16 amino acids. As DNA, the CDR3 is TGCGCCAGCAGCCAACTCCTAGCGCGGGGGGGTGAAAAACTGTTTTTT. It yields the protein CASSQLLARGGEKLFF.

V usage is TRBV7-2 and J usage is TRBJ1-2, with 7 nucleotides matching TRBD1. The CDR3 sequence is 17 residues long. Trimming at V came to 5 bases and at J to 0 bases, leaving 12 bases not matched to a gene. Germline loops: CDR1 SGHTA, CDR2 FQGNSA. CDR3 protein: CASSEDRRRTANYGYTF. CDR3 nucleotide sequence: TGTGCCAGCAGCGAGGACAGGAGACGTACCGCTAACTATGGCTACACCTTC.